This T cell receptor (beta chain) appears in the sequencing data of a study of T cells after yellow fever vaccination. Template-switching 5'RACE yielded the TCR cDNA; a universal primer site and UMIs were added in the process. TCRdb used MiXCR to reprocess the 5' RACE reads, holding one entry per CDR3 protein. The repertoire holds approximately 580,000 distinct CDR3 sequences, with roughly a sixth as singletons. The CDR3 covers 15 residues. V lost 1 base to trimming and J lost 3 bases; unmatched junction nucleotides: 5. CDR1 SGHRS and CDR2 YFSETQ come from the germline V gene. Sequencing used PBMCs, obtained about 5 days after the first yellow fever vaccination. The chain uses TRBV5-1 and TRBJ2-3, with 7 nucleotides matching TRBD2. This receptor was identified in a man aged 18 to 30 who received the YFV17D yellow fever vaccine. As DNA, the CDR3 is TGCGCCAGCAGCTTGACAGCGGGGCCAACAGATACGCAGTATTTT. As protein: CASSLTAGPTDTQYF. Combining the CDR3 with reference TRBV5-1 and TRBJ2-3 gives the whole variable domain KAGVTQTPRYLIKTRGQQVTLSCSPISGHRSVSWYQQTPGQGLQFLFEYFSETQRNKGNFPGRFSGRQFSNSRSEMNVSTLELGDSALYLCASSLTAGPTDTQYFGPGTRLTVL.